The 14 T cell receptor beta chains below all came from one sample that was sequenced in a study of graft-versus-host responses after intestinal transplantation. Their recognized antigens are unknown. Sequencing used immunoSEQ multiplex PCR; TCRdb keeps in-frame clones, though not all of them. The data show tens of thousands of clones, 90% to 95% seen once. This specimen was unstimulated CD8+ T cells sorted from spleen or lymph node cells, taken before intestinal transplant. The receptors were gathered from a human donor who received an intestinal transplant.

The chain carries TRBV6-1 and TRBJ2-7; no reliable D call. The CDR3 runs to 14 residues. Germline loops: CDR1 MNHNS, CDR2 SASEGT. Trimming pared 3 bases from V and 3 bases from J, leaving 12 bases between. CDR3 bases: TGTGCCAGCAGTGAGTTTCCAGTATACTACGAGCAGTACTTC. Translating gives CASSEFPVYYEQYF.

The rearrangement joins TRBV27 to TRBJ2-1; D not certain. The CDR3 totals 13 residues. V gave up 4 bases and J gave up 8 bases, with 12 bases separating them. The germline gives CDR1 MNHEY, CDR2 SMNVEV (reference sequence). The CDR3: CASSWVGSDEQFF. In DNA, the CDR3 is TGTGCCAGCAGTTGGGTCGGCAGCGATGAGCAGTTCTTC.

The rearrangement links TRBV7-7 to TRBJ1-2, with no clear D. V dropped 1 base and J dropped 2 bases, with 11 bases sitting between them. Germline CDR1 is SSHAT and CDR2 is FNYEAQ (reference sequence). The CDR3 spans 15 residues. CDR3 in DNA: TGTGCCAGCAGCTTAGTTCGGGGAAGGAACTATGGCTACACCTTC. Translation gives CASSLVRGRNYGYTF.

The V and J genes are TRBV4-3 and TRBJ1-1; D possibly corresponds to TRBD1 (5 bases). The V end lost 0 bases, the J end lost 3 bases, and 17 bases lay between the germline ends. There are 17 residues in the CDR3. Germline CDR1 reads LGHNA; CDR2 reads YSLEER. In nucleotides, the CDR3 is TGCGCCAGCAGCCAAGAGGCAGGGCGTTTAGGGGACACTGAAGCTTTCTTT. Translating gives CASSQEAGRLGDTEAFF.

The V and J genes are TRBV19 and TRBJ1-3; the match to TRBD1 covers 9 bases. Unmatched junction bases numbered 4, after V lost 6 bases and J lost 7 bases. The CDR3 has 13 residues. From germline, CDR1 is LNHDA and CDR2 SQIVND (reference sequence). This CDR3 is CASRPGQGNTIYF. The CDR3 DNA follows: TGTGCCAGTAGACCGGGACAGGGTAACACCATATATTTT.

The chain recombines TRBV4-1 with TRBJ1-2, with D hard to call. The CDR3 covers 15 residues. Deletions cut 3 bases from V and 0 bases from J, with 11 bases between. Germline V gives CDR1 MGHRA, CDR2 YSYEKL. The CDR3 here is CASSHGQIANYGYTF. As DNA, the CDR3 is TGCGCCAGCAGCCATGGGCAGATAGCTAACTATGGCTACACCTTC.

The rearrangement joins TRBV29-1 to TRBJ2-7; the match to TRBD1 covers 9 bases. Unmatched junction bases numbered 7, after V lost 3 bases and J lost 4 bases. The CDR3 extends over 14 amino acids. In germline, CDR1 is SQVTM, CDR2 ANQGSEA. Written as DNA, the CDR3 is TGCAGCGTTGACGCGACAGGGGGAGGTTACGAGCAGTACTTC. This sequence encodes CSVDATGGGYEQYF.

CDR3 residues: CASITGAGDSIHCYEQYF. Written as DNA, the CDR3 is TGTGCCAGCATCACAGGGGCAGGGGACTCAATCCATTGCTACGAGCAGTACTTC. The chain combines TRBV21-1 with TRBJ2-7; TRBD1 was called by the table and not checked on the DNA. TRBV21-1 is recorded as a pseudogene. This CDR3 spans 18 amino acids.

This chain uses TRBV30 with TRBJ2-7, with D uncertain. This CDR3 contains 14 residues. Germline loops: CDR1 GTSNPN, CDR2 SVGIG (reference sequence). V was shortened by 4 bases and J by 0 bases, with 13 bases between the two germline ends. The CDR3 nucleotides are TGTGCCTGGATGTCGGTGACACTCTCCTACGAGCAGTACTTC. Protein sequence: CAWMSVTLSYEQYF.

The chain employs TRBV4-2 and TRBJ2-2, with 11 nucleotides matching TRBD2. This CDR3 has 17 residues. Trimming at V came to 0 bases and at J to 1 base, leaving 1 base not matched to a gene. Germline CDR1 is LGHNA and CDR2 is YNFKEQ. CDR3: CASSQDTSGGNTGELFF. In DNA form, the CDR3 reads TGTGCCAGCAGCCAAGACACTAGCGGGGGGAACACCGGGGAGCTGTTTTTT.

CDR3 loop: CASSLAPGQGAYEQYF. CDR3 DNA sequence: TGTGCCAGCAGCTTAGCGCCGGGACAGGGGGCCTACGAGCAGTACTTC. The V gene is TRBV7-6, the J gene TRBJ2-7; the match to TRBD1 covers 11 bases. Germline V CDR1 and CDR2: SGHVS, FNYEAQ. V gave up 0 bases and J gave up 2 bases; unmatched junction bases: 3. The CDR3 runs to 16 residues.

The chain carries TRBV30 and TRBJ1-4, with a tentative D call TRBD1 (5 bases). This CDR3 has 15 amino acids. The germline V gene encodes CDR1 GTSNPN and CDR2 SVGIG (reference sequence). V dropped 0 bases and J dropped 5 bases, with 13 bases sitting between them. CDR3 coding DNA: TGTGCCTGGAGTGTCGGAACCGGGGGGAATGAAAAACTGTTTTTT. Translating gives CAWSVGTGGNEKLFF.

The CDR3 region is CASSQDPIDRDLAYEQYF. The DNA of the CDR3 is TGCGCCAGCAGCCAAGATCCCATCGACAGGGACCTTGCCTACGAGCAGTACTTC. The chain is built from TRBV4-1 and TRBJ2-7, with TRBD1 identical over 7 bases. Germline CDR1 and CDR2: MGHRA and YSYEKL. With 0 bases clipped from V and 2 bases from J, the junction kept 13 bases outside the gene matches. The length of the CDR3 is 18 residues.

The sample holds one count of this clone. This chain connects TRBV5-4 to TRBJ1-2; 8 bases are a match to TRBD1. The germline gives CDR1 SGHNT, CDR2 YYREEE (reference sequence). CDR3 length: 16 amino acids. V gave up 7 bases and J gave up 2 bases; unmatched junction bases: 13. The CDR3 loop is CASFQLQGASNYGYTF. The CDR3 region has the DNA TGTGCCAGCTTTCAACTCCAGGGGGCGTCCAACTATGGCTACACCTTC. Using reference TRBV5-4 and TRBJ1-2 for the parts outside the CDR3, the full variable domain is ETGVTQSPTHLIKTRGQQVTLRCSSQSGHNTVSWYQQALGQGPQFIFQYYREEENGRGNFPPRFSGLQFPNYSSELNVNALELDDSALYLCASFQLQGASNYGYTFGSGTRLTVV.